This T cell receptor beta chain was obtained from a study of T cells generated in artificial thymic organoids (dated by TCRdb to about 2017). Regarding the study in general: The study compared the TCR alpha and beta CDR3 repertoires of CD8 single positive T cells derived from in vitro artificial thymic organoids against those of naive CD8 T cells from thymus and peripheral blood. Displayed repertoire sequencing data were described as representative of three independent experiments. Broad study findings and their caveats: The TCR clonotype diversity of organoid-derived CD8 single positive T cells was physiological and comparable to that of naive CD8 T cells from thymus and blood.

Healthy adult donors provided the non-mobilized peripheral blood. Enrichment of primary CD8+ T cells was done with magnetic beads from the Miltenyi CD8+ T cell Isolation Kit. Naive CD8 T cells from blood were sorted by FACS as CD3+TCRalphabeta+CD8+CD45RO-CCR7+ cells prior to RNA extraction. For each sample, total RNA was purified from approximately 40,000 to 200,000 sorted cells using the RNeasy Micro kit, and RNA quality was assessed on an Agilent RNA 6000 Nano chip. To note about this clonotype: Its antigen target is currently unknown. The sample holds no much larger clone one base away, and base qualities are not on file.

Cut back by 4 bases and 5 bases, the V and J ends lie 12 bases apart. From the cysteine up to the phenylalanine, the CDR3 has a length of 13 residues. This entry keeps only the CDR3 DNA: 39 bases, framed from base 1. CDR1 and CDR2 were assigned from the germline V gene (reference sequence) as SEHNR and FQNEAQ. Separate semi-nested PCR amplifications were run for the TCRalpha and TCRbeta libraries, using Advantage 2 and reverse primers located in the TRAC or TRBC constant regions. First-strand cDNA synthesis used between roughly 3 and 500 ng of total RNA. TCR cDNA libraries were generated by 5'-RACE using the SMARTer PCR cDNA Synthesis kit, with a poly-dT primer for first-strand synthesis. The semi-nested reverse primers in the constant regions carried 5-nucleotide sample-specific barcodes, and the PCR products were cleaned up with the Zymo DNA Clean and Concentrator-5 kit. As many as ten barcoded samples were combined into a pool, ligated to Illumina adaptors, and sequenced on an Illumina MiSeq as 2 x 150 bp paired-end reads. Concerning the study's data processing: After demultiplexing, reads were aligned using BLAT against a custom library built from IMGT containing every combination of human TRAV, TRAJ, TRBV, TRBD and TRBJ. The best BLAT hits were picked using pslCDnaFilter (-maxAligns=1, -ignoreIntrons), and custom Perl scripts were used to calculate clonotype frequencies. The public reads were quality trimmed at Q25 with fastp and then assembled into clones with MiXCR by TCRdb, keeping productive beta chains. Every CDR3 protein is listed once, alongside the most common genes and DNA of its rows. None of the V and J calls come from the authors' own analysis; TCRdb made them. Recorded for this sample are approximately 5,500 distinct CDR3 sequences; 32% of them occurred a single time. The ten top clones hold 2.4% of the sample.

Sequencing was performed on naive CD8+ T cells from blood. The intended sense of this specimen's cell subset or site label: CD3+TCRalphabeta+CD8SP T cells; for blood, CD45RO-CCR7+ naive CD8+ T cells. The sequence came from a human donor who gave cord blood stem cells for thymic organoid culture, a cardiac surgery patient who gave postnatal thymus, or a blood donor (not recorded which). The chain links TRBV7-9 with TRBJ2-7; the D segment could be TRBD1, given 5 matching bases. The DNA reads TGTGCCAGCAGCTCAAGCCCAGGGCACGAGCAGTACTTC. This gives the protein CASSSSPGHEQYF.